This TCR beta chain was identified during a study of control samples from healthy donors and cancer patients. V lost 6 bases, J lost 1 base, and 24 bases lay in between. The CDR3 length is 19 residues. The germline gives CDR1 MNHEY, CDR2 SMNVEV (reference sequence). Here immunoSEQ multiplex PCR was the method, and the copy in TCRdb shows in-frame clones only, minus some. The sample includes tens of thousands of clones, more than 70% seen only once; the top ten take about 39%. The sample comprised PBMCs. The clonotype comes from a man aged 50-59 years with head and neck cancer. V is TRBV27 and J is TRBJ2-2; D may match TRBD1 or TRBD2 (5 bases each). CDR3 sequence reads: CASRGRGRDVVGNTGELFF. DNA of the CDR3: TGTGCCAGCAGGGGACGGGGCAGGGACGTAGTTGGGAACACCGGGGAGCTGTTTTTT.